One TCR beta chain is described in this entry. In the authors' methods: Reference gene primer amplification in the assay estimated nucleated cell counts. The assay was immunoSEQ multiplex PCR, and TCRdb's table has in-frame clones only and misses some. V, J and clone size derive from that table, while D and trimming were established from the DNA sequence. Of fewer than 350,000 clones listed, nearly 90% are singletons. The data originate from a study of blood T cell repertoires in COVID-19. Looking at the study overall: From the United States, Italy and Spain came samples of acute and convalescent COVID-19. From T cells, B-cell-depleted T cells, or PBMCs came the material, which was cDNA or gDNA.

CDR3 size: 15 residues. Germline V lookup: CDR1 SGHNT, CDR2 YYREEE (reference sequence). With 4 bases removed from V and 4 bases from J, the gap between germline ends came to 14 bases. Sequenced input: PBMCs or T cells enriched from blood (not recorded which). This rearrangement joins TRBV5-4 to TRBJ2-2; a possible D gene is TRBD1 (5 bases). The receptor's source is a woman aged 30 to 39 who had recovered from COVID-19. The CDR3 region is CASSSQGTLTGELFF. The DNA of the CDR3 is TGTGCCAGCAGCAGCCAGGGTACCCTCACCGGGGAGCTGTTTTTT.